This T cell receptor beta chain was recorded in a study of Ad26.COV2.S vaccination and SARS-CoV-2 variants. TCRdb's copy holds only in-frame clones and misses some; the assay was immunoSEQ multiplex PCR. The sample records about 680,000 clones, about 89% being singletons. Whole-study results and caveats: Total responses of T cells may have been underestimated by the analyses of TCR breadth and depth.

CDR1 and CDR2 (germline): LGHDT, YNNKEL (reference sequence). The CDR3 is 13 residues long. J lost 7 bases, V lost 6 bases, and 6 bases had no gene match. Comment on this clone: As yet, its antigen is unknown.

Regarding treatment: over 15 received Ad26.COV2.S at low or high dose, single or two shots; about 5 received placebo; per-sample allocation not given. The samples date from day 63 after the first vaccine or placebo injection. The clonotype was recovered from a person between 18 and 60 years old who received the Ad26.COV2.S COVID-19 vaccine or a placebo. Material: peripheral blood, obtained in a trial of Ad26.COV2.S vaccine versus placebo. The chain employs TRBV3-1 (or the pseudogene TRBV3-2) and TRBJ2-1; 7 bases are shared with TRBD2. In nucleotides, the CDR3 is TGTGCCAGCAGTTCTGGGCGGGAGAATGAGCAGTTCTTC. This codes for CASSSGRENEQFF.